This T cell receptor (beta chain) was retrieved from a study of beta chain features in type 1 diabetes. In the study overall: Cell yields, age and gender were similar between patients and healthy donors.

Study observations and caveats: There was a moderate but significant shortening of TCRB CDR3s in all four CD4+ subsets of Type 1 diabetes patients. In comparison with healthy donors, patients had naive, central memory and Treg TCRB repertoires that appeared more similar. TCRB rearrangement may or may not be influenced by HLA type; here this remained unresolved.

Every sorted population was more than 95% pure. Every bit of the isolated RNA underwent reverse transcription, so sequencing read expressed TCRB transcripts. Some clones are missing from TCRdb's copy, which holds only in-frame ones; the method was immunoSEQ multiplex PCR. The sample has roughly 730,000 clones, 13% seen once. This CDR3 has 12 residues. Trimming took off 3 bases at V and 14 bases at J, with 17 bases between the two ends. CDR1 is SGHNT, CDR2 YYREEE, per germline (reference sequence). As concerns this clone: The antigen is not known.

The clonotype comes from a man younger than 35 with type 1 diabetes. The specimen was naive CD4+ T cells from blood. The chain has TRBV5-4 and TRBJ1-2; D remains unclear. The CDR3 spells CASSSRWTGVTF. In DNA, the CDR3 is TGTGCCAGCAGCTCGCGGTGGACTGGGGTTACCTTC.